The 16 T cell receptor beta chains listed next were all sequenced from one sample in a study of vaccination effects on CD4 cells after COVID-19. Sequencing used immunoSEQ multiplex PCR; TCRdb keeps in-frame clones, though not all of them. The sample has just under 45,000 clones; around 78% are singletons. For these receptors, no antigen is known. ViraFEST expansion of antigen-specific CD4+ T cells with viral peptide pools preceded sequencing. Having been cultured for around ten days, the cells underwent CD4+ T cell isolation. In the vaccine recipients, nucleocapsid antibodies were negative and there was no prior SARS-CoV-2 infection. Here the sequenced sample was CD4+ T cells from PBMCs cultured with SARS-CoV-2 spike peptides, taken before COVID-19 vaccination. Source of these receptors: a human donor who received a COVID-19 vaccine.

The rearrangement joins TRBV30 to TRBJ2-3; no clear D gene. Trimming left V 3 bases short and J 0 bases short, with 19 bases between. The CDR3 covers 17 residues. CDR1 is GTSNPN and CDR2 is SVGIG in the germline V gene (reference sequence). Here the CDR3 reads CAWRPPRYLSSTDTQYF. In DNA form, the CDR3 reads TGTGCCTGGAGGCCCCCAAGATACCTTTCTAGCACAGATACGCAGTATTTT.

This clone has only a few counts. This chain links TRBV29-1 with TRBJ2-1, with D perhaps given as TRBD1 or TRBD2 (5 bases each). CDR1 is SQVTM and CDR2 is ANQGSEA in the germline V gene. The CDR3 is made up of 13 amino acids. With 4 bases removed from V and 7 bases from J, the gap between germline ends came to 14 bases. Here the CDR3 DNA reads TGCAGCGTTGTCCCGGGGCCGGGGAATGAGCAGTTCTTC. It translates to CSVVPGPGNEQFF.

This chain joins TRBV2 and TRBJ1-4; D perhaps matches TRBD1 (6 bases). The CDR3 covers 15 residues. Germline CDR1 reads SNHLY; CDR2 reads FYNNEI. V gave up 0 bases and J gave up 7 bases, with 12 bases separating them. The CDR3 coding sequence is TGTGCCAGCAGTGAAGCGGGGGGGCTGTCTGAAAAACTGTTTTTT. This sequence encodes CASSEAGGLSEKLFF.

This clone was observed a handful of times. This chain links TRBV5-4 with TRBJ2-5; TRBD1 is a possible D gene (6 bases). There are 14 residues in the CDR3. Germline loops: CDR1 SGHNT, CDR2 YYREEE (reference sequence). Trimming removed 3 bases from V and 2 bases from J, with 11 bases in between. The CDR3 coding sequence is TGTGCCAGCAGCTCCACGGGGACACAAGAGACCCAGTACTTC. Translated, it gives CASSSTGTQETQYF.

DNA of the CDR3: TGTGCCACACGACCGGGACTCCCCACAGATACGCAGTATTTT. This codes for CATRPGLPTDTQYF. The chain carries TRBV6-6 and TRBJ2-3, with D maybe TRBD2 (6 bases). Germline-derived CDR1 and CDR2 are MNHNY and SVGAGI (reference sequence). V gave up 10 bases and J gave up 2 bases, with 16 bases separating them. The CDR3 covers 14 residues.

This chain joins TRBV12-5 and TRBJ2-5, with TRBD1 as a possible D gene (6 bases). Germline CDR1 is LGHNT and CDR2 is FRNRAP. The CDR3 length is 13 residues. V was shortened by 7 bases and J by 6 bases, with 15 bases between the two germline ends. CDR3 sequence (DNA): TGTGCTAGTGACTCTTGGCAGGGGAAGACCCAGTACTTC. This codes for CASDSWQGKTQYF.

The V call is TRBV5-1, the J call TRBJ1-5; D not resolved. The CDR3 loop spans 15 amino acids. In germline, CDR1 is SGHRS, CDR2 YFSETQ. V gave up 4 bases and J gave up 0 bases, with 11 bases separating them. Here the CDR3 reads CASSPAGISNQPQHF. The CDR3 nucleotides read TGCGCCAGCAGCCCCGCCGGGATTAGCAATCAGCCCCAGCATTTT.

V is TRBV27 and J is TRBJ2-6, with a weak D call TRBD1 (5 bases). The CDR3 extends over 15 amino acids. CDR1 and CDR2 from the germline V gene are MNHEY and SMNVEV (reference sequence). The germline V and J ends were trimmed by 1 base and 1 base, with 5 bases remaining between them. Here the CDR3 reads CASSLYRSGANVLTF. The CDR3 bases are TGTGCCAGCAGTTTATACAGGTCTGGGGCCAACGTCCTGACTTTC.

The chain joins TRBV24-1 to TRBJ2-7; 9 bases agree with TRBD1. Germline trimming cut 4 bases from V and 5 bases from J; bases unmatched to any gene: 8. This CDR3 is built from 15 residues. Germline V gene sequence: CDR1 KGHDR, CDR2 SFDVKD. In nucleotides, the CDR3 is TGTGCCACCAGTGAGATTGGGACAGGGAACAACGAGCAGTACGTC. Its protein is CATSEIGTGNNEQYV.

The CDR3 region has the DNA TGTGCCAGCAGCGTAGTGAGGGCACAGCCCCAGCATTTT. This codes for CASSVVRAQPQHF. V gene TRBV6-5 combines with J gene TRBJ1-5, with no clear D. Per germline, CDR1 MNHEY and CDR2 SVGAGI. The CDR3 is 13 amino acids. V was clipped by 6 bases and J by 7 bases, with 13 bases between them.

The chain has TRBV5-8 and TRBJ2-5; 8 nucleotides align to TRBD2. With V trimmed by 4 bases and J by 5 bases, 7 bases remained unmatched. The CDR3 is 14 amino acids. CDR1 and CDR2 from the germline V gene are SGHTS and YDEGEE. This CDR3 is CASSPGGARETQYF. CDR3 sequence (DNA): TGTGCCAGCAGCCCCGGGGGGGCCCGTGAGACCCAGTACTTC.

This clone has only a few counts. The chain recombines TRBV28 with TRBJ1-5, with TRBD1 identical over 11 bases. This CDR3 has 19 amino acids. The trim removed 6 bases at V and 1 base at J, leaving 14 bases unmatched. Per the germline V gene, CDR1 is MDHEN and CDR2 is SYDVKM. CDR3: CASRGSGQGAFGSNQPQHF. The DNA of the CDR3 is TGTGCCAGCAGGGGGTCTGGACAGGGGGCATTTGGGAGCAATCAGCCCCAGCATTTT.

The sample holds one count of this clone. This CDR3 is CASSIDLAGGGDTQYF. The CDR3 DNA reads TGTGCCAGTAGTATAGACCTAGCGGGGGGTGGAGATACGCAGTATTTT. J is TRBJ2-3 and V is TRBV19; TRBD2 matches 11 bases. V lost 0 bases to trimming and J lost 5 bases; unmatched junction nucleotides: 4. Per germline, CDR1 LNHDA and CDR2 SQIVND (reference sequence). CDR3 length: 16 amino acids.

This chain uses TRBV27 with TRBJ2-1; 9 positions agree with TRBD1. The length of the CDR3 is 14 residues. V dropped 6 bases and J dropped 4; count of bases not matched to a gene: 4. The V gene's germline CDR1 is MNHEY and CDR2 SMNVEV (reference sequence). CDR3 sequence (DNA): TGTGCCAGCAGAAGGACAGGGGCTTACAATGAGCAGTTCTTC. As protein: CASRRTGAYNEQFF.

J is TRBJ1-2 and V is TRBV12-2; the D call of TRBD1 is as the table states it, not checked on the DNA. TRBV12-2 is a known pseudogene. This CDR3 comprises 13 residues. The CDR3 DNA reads TGTGCAAGTCGACCCGACAGGAACTATGGCTACACCTTC. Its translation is CASRPDRNYGYTF.

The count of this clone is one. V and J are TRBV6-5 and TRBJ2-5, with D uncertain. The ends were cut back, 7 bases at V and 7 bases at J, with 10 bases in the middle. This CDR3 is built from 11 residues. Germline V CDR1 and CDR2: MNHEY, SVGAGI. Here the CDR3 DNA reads TGTGCCAGCAAGGCGGACCGGACCCAGTACTTC. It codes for CASKADRTQYF.